These 3 T cell receptor beta chains came from one sample sequenced in a study of T-cell memory formation after mild COVID-19. TCRdb re-derived calls from the 5' RACE reads in MiXCR, one entry per CDR3 protein. The table lists roughly 58,000 distinct CDR3 sequences, over 7.5% of them singletons, with about 1.1% in the top ten. Sequencing input: PBMCs or a T cell subset sorted from them (not recorded which). The receptors were gathered from a man between 18 and 29 years old who had mild COVID-19 (a few samples of this study predate the infection). Cell type and time point are not known.

This clonotype has just a few counts. The gene calls are TRBV9 and TRBJ1-1; D may be TRBD1 (5 bases). The CDR3 covers 14 residues. Trimming shortened V by 0 bases and J by 3 bases, and 9 bases separated the two germline ends. Germline V gene sequence: CDR1 SGDLS, CDR2 YYNGEE. For the CDR3, the DNA is TGTGCCAGCAGCGTAGGGGGGTATGACACTGAAGCTTTCTTT. Translation gives CASSVGGYDTEAFF. Complete variable domain (other parts from reference TRBV9 and TRBJ1-1): DSGVTQTPKHLITATGQRVTLRCSPRSGDLSVYWYQQSLDQGLQFLIQYYNGEERAKGNILERFSAQQFPDLHSELNLSSLELGDSALYFCASSVGGYDTEAFFGQGTRLTVV.

This clonotype occurred a few times. CDR3 sequence (DNA): TGCAGTGCTTCCCGACAGAACACTGAAGCTTTCTTT. Encoded protein: CSASRQNTEAFF. The gene calls are TRBV20-1 and TRBJ1-1; no reliable D call. The V and J ends lost 5 bases and 1 base respectively, with 8 bases between them. This CDR3 is built from 12 residues. Germline loops: CDR1 DFQATT, CDR2 SNEGSKA (reference sequence).

This clonotype was recorded many times. The J gene is TRBJ2-1, the V gene TRBV4-3; 9 bases match TRBD2. Germline V lookup: CDR1 LGHNA, CDR2 YSLEER. Trimming cost V 1 base and J 7 bases; bases outside gene matches: 17. This CDR3 has 19 amino acids. The CDR3 protein is CASSQVRLSGGPHRNEQFF. CDR3 nucleotides: TGCGCCAGCAGCCAAGTTCGACTAAGCGGGGGGCCCCACCGAAATGAGCAGTTCTTC.